Given below is one TCR beta chain in context. Its matching antigen is unknown. The entry originates in a study of cytomegalovirus exposure and HLA in healthy donors. Broader study findings: Several of the most significant clusters were apparently associated with common viral pathogens in a later analysis. In vitro assays verified that a few CMV-associated chains recognized CMV antigens specifically.

PCR was performed using 60 Vbeta and 13 Jbeta primers. Libraries were prepared by immunoSEQ multiplex PCR; TCRdb keeps only in-frame clonotypes and omits some of them. This specimen shows roughly 65,000 clones; the ten leading clones hold about 16%. There are 15 residues in the CDR3. V trimming: 0 bases; J trimming: 3 bases; junction bases outside the gene matches: 2. Germline V gene lookup returns CDR1 MNHEY and CDR2 SMNVEV (reference sequence). The specimen sequenced was PBMCs. This TCR was sampled from a boy between 10 and 17 years old in good health and CMV-seronegative. The chain carries TRBV27 and TRBJ2-7; TRBD1 matches at 10 bases. CDR3 DNA: TGTGCCAGCAGTTTATCTGGGACAGGGGTCTACGAGCAGTACTTC. This gives the protein CASSLSGTGVYEQYF.